The rows below give T cell receptor beta chains drawn from one sample of a study of T cells in Graves' hyperthyroidism and ophthalmopathy. TCRdb redid the calling of the multiplex PCR reads with MiXCR, one entry per CDR3 protein. This table holds 350,000 to 450,000 distinct CDR3 sequences, over 12% found once. Sequencing used blood. These receptors were collected from a man between 45 and 60 years old with Graves' ophthalmopathy. Both conserved end residues are part of each CDR3. Fields, in order: D gene, J gene, clone size, V gene, CDR3 length, CDR3 protein, CDR3 DNA. The D gene is left open where the match is weak. Clone sizes are given selectively: once, few, many, or a class where the clone is expanded.

TRBD1 TRBJ1-1 few TRBV19 17 CASSTGTGGMINTEAFF TGTGCCAGTAGTACCGGGACAGGGGGAATGATTAACACTGAAGCTTTCTTT
- TRBJ2-1 - TRBV12-3/TRBV12-4 12 CASSSTENEQFF TGTGCCAGCAGTTCTACGGAAAATGAGCAGTTCTTC
- TRBJ1-1 few TRBV6-2/TRBV6-3 17 CASSYSSVRGMNTEAFF TGTGCCAGCAGTTACTCGTCTGTCAGGGGAATGAACACTGAAGCTTTCTTT
- TRBJ2-7 many TRBV11-2 15 CASSSPSRSSYEQYF TGTGCCAGCAGCTCCCCCAGCAGGAGCTCCTACGAGCAGTACTTC
TRBD2 TRBJ2-1 many TRBV30 15 CAWSKPGLGYNEQFF TGTGCCTGGAGTAAGCCGGGACTAGGATACAATGAGCAGTTCTTC
- TRBJ1-5 few TRBV19 14 CASSIRRESQPQHF TGTGCCAGTAGTATTCGCAGGGAATCCCAGCCCCAGCATTTT
- TRBJ2-5 many TRBV28 16 CASSPGVGAPQETQYF TGTGCCAGCAGCCCAGGCGTGGGGGCGCCCCAGGAGACCCAGTACTTC
- TRBJ2-4 many TRBV2 18 CASSDGGVLAPAKNIQYF TGTGCCAGCAGTGACGGCGGCGTCCTGGCCCCAGCCAAAAACATTCAGTACTTC
- TRBJ2-7 few TRBV5-1 13 CASSFAEAYEQYF TGCGCCAGCAGCTTTGCAGAGGCCTACGAGCAGTACTTC
- TRBJ1-1 many TRBV28 14 CASSLVSGNTEAFF TGTGCCAGCAGTTTGGTTTCGGGGAACACTGAAGCTTTCTTT
- TRBJ2-6 few TRBV6-6 15 CASSYGSAGANVLTF TGTGCCAGCAGTTACGGTAGTGCTGGGGCCAACGTCCTGACTTTC
- TRBJ2-2 many TRBV2 17 CASRRGTGTKNTGELFF TGTGCCAGCAGGCGAGGAACAGGGACGAAAAACACCGGGGAGCTGTTTTTT
- TRBJ2-1 many TRBV20-1 14 CSAEPGLPYNEQFF TGCAGTGCCGAACCGGGACTTCCCTACAATGAGCAGTTCTTC
TRBD1 TRBJ2-5 many TRBV7-2 14 CASSYWTGQETQYF TGTGCCAGCAGCTACTGGACAGGGCAGGAGACCCAGTACTTC
- TRBJ2-7 few TRBV6-1 13 CASSRGRFNEQYF TGTGCCAGCAGCAGGGGAAGGTTTAACGAGCAGTACTTC
- TRBJ1-6 - TRBV19 14 CASSIRVSYSPLHF TGTGCCAGTAGTATCCGGGTCAGCTATTCACCCCTCCACTTT
TRBD1 TRBJ2-2 - TRBV18 18 CASSPLSGGAQNTGELFF TGTGCCAGCTCACCTTTATCAGGGGGCGCCCAGAACACCGGGGAGCTGTTTTTT
- TRBJ1-2 many TRBV30 12 CAWNSGVGGYTF TGTGCCTGGAACTCAGGGGTCGGGGGCTACACCTTC
TRBD1 TRBJ1-1 many TRBV28 13 CASSLGIQGRAFF TGTGCCAGCAGTTTAGGAATACAGGGGCGAGCTTTCTTT
TRBD2 TRBJ2-1 many TRBV2 14 CPSSDLAGGSEQFF TGTCCCAGCAGTGACCTAGCGGGAGGTAGTGAGCAGTTCTTC
- TRBJ1-1 many TRBV20-1 11 CSARFNTEAFF TGCAGTGCCAGGTTCAACACTGAAGCTTTCTTT
- TRBJ2-5 many TRBV11-2 15 CASSLGSAGSETQYF TGTGCCAGCAGCTTAGGGTCAGCAGGTTCAGAGACCCAGTACTTC
- TRBJ2-1 - TRBV27 17 CASSLRRDRAGGSEQFF TGTGCCAGCAGTTTAAGGCGGGACAGGGCGGGAGGGTCTGAGCAGTTCTTC
- TRBJ2-7 many TRBV20-1 12 CSPVRATREQYF TGCAGCCCTGTTAGAGCCACTCGCGAGCAGTACTTC
TRBD2 TRBJ2-5 many TRBV12-3/TRBV12-4 14 CASSPQEREAAQYF TGTGCCAGCAGCCCTCAGGAGCGGGAGGCGGCCCAGTACTTC
- TRBJ2-3 few TRBV3-1 15 CASSQDSGPTDTQYF TGTGCCAGCAGCCAAGATTCGGGCCCCACAGATACGCAGTATTTT
- TRBJ2-1 few TRBV7-3 15 CASSPNRDTYNEQFF TGTGCCAGCAGCCCAAACCGGGACACGTACAATGAGCAGTTCTTC
- TRBJ2-1 many TRBV20-1 14 CSAGNSRSYNEQFF TGCAGTGCCGGAAATAGCCGCTCCTACAATGAGCAGTTCTTC
TRBD2 TRBJ2-7 - TRBV20-1 16 CSAREGVGTSGYEQYF TGCAGTGCTAGAGAGGGGGTAGGGACTAGCGGCTACGAGCAGTACTTC
TRBD1 TRBJ1-6 once TRBV6-1 17 CASSRLKTGTVYSPLHF TGTGCCAGCAGCCGCCTAAAGACAGGGACAGTATATTCACCCCTCCACTTT
- TRBJ2-2 many TRBV12-5 12 CASGPNPGELFF TGTGCTAGTGGTCCTAATCCCGGGGAGCTGTTTTTT
- TRBJ1-1 few TRBV27 16 CASSRDILLPNTEAFF TGTGCCAGCAGTCGCGATATCCTACTACCGAACACTGAAGCTTTCTTT
- TRBJ1-5 many TRBV7-8 16 CASSLEGGISNQPQHF TGTGCCAGCAGCTTAGAAGGGGGGATTAGCAATCAGCCCCAGCATTTT
- TRBJ2-6 few TRBV5-1 16 CASAPRLRSGANVLTF TGTGCCAGCGCTCCCCGTCTCCGTTCTGGGGCCAACGTCCTGACTTTC
- TRBJ2-1 many TRBV30 14 CAWSARTRRGEQFF TGTGCCTGGAGTGCCAGGACTCGTAGGGGTGAGCAGTTCTTC
- TRBJ1-1 many TRBV3-1 14 CASSEQGVNTEAFF TGTGCCAGCAGCGAACAAGGGGTGAACACTGAAGCTTTCTTT
TRBD2 TRBJ2-7 few TRBV3-1 14 CATGPGGRTYEQYF TGTGCCACCGGACCGGGCGGGAGGACCTACGAGCAGTACTTC
- TRBJ2-1 many TRBV28 14 CASVQGPVYNEQFF TGTGCCAGCGTTCAGGGCCCCGTTTACAATGAGCAGTTCTTC
TRBD1 TRBJ2-1 few TRBV6-2/TRBV6-3 14 CASTGQGSFGEQFF TGTGCCAGCACCGGACAGGGTAGTTTCGGTGAGCAGTTCTTC
- TRBJ2-3 - TRBV29-1 12 CSVAKEADTQYF TGCAGCGTTGCCAAGGAAGCAGATACGCAGTATTTT
- TRBJ2-5 - TRBV5-1 15 CASSFSGGKQETQYF TGCGCCAGCAGCTTTTCTGGGGGTAAACAAGAGACCCAGTACTTC
- TRBJ1-5 many TRBV2 13 CASSEVDPQPQHF TGTGCCAGCAGTGAAGTGGACCCTCAGCCCCAGCATTTT
- TRBJ2-1 - TRBV6-1 15 CASSDGTRKNNEQFF TGTGCCAGCAGTGACGGGACACGAAAAAACAATGAGCAGTTCTTC
- TRBJ2-1 many TRBV12-3/TRBV12-4 14 CASSFRVEHNEQFF TGTGCCAGCAGTTTCAGGGTGGAACACAATGAGCAGTTCTTC
- TRBJ2-1 many TRBV7-2 16 CASSLGLSGTYNEQFF TGTGCCAGCAGCTTAGGTCTTTCAGGGACCTACAATGAGCAGTTCTTC
TRBD2 TRBJ2-1 few TRBV4-2 16 CASSQVPAGGTVEQFF TGTGCCAGCAGCCAAGTCCCAGCGGGAGGTACGGTTGAGCAGTTCTTC
TRBD2 TRBJ2-1 - TRBV15 17 CATSEDPSGSAYNEQFF TGTGCCACCAGCGAAGACCCTAGCGGGAGCGCCTACAATGAGCAGTTCTTC
- TRBJ2-1 many TRBV24-1 13 CATPQGFNNEQFF TGTGCCACCCCACAGGGTTTTAACAATGAGCAGTTCTTC
TRBD1 TRBJ2-3 - TRBV6-1 16 CASTYGTGAHTDTQYF TGTGCCAGCACCTACGGGACAGGGGCCCACACAGATACGCAGTATTTT
- TRBJ2-5 many TRBV10-3 12 CAISGNGETQYF TGTGCCATCAGTGGCAACGGGGAGACCCAGTACTTC
- TRBJ1-1 few TRBV29-1 14 CSVGEGGPSLEAFF TGCAGCGTTGGGGAGGGCGGACCCTCGCTTGAAGCTTTCTTT
TRBD1 TRBJ1-2 many TRBV12-3/TRBV12-4 15 CASSAQGAIGYGYTF TGTGCCAGCAGTGCTCAGGGGGCCATAGGCTATGGCTACACCTTC
- TRBJ2-3 many TRBV5-1 15 CASSLEVHSTDTQYF TGCGCCAGCAGCTTGGAGGTCCATAGCACAGATACGCAGTATTTT
- TRBJ2-5 many TRBV20-1 11 CSALVLETQYF TGCAGTGCCCTAGTCCTCGAGACCCAGTACTTC